The 25 T cell receptor beta chains listed next were all sequenced from one sample in a study of T-cell memory formation after mild COVID-19. TCRdb reprocessed the 5' RACE reads via MiXCR and lists one record per CDR3 protein. Here the sample spans 400,000 to 450,000 distinct CDR3 sequences, approximately 18% being singletons. The sequencing sample was made of PBMCs or a T cell subset sorted from them (not recorded which). Source of these receptors: a man aged 18 to 35 who had mild COVID-19 (a few samples of this study predate the infection). Cell type and time point are not known.

This clonotype came up many times. V and J are TRBV5-1 and TRBJ2-2; D is tentatively TRBD1 or TRBD2 (5 bases each). The germline V and J ends were trimmed by 2 bases and 2 bases, with 10 bases remaining between them. Germline values: CDR1 SGHRS, CDR2 YFSETQ. The CDR3 extends over 15 amino acids. Here the CDR3 DNA reads TGCGCCAGCAGCTTATCCGGGGCAAACACCGGGGAGCTGTTTTTT. Protein sequence: CASSLSGANTGELFF.

This clonotype was counted between two and nine times. The chain employs TRBV6-2 or TRBV6-3 and TRBJ2-7, with D perhaps given as TRBD1 or TRBD2 (5 bases each). The CDR3 is 14 residues long. V was shortened by 5 bases and J by 2 bases, with 13 bases between the two germline ends. Germline V lookup: CDR1 MNHEY, CDR2 SVGEGT. CDR3 DNA sequence: TGTGCCAGCAGTCGAGGGGACGCTGCCTACGAGCAGTACGTC. Encoded protein: CASSRGDAAYEQYV.

This rearrangement joins TRBV6-5 to TRBJ1-5; D is perhaps TRBD1 (5 bases). V gave up 4 bases and J gave up 1 base, with 5 bases separating them. Germline CDR1 reads MNHEY; CDR2 reads SVGAGI. This CDR3 is 13 amino acids long. CDR3 region: CASSWDSNQPQHF. DNA of the CDR3: TGTGCCAGCAGTTGGGACAGCAATCAGCCCCAGCATTTT.

This clonotype was detected only a few times. A read error may produce the germline difference seen at one junction end. The chain joins TRBV20-1 to TRBJ2-3; D is perhaps TRBD2 (6 bases). This CDR3 has 15 residues. Germline CDR1 DFQATT, CDR2 SNEGSKA (reference sequence). This chain's CDR3 is CSARDHGEGTDTQYF. The CDR3 nucleotides read TGCAGTGCGAGAGATCACGGGGAGGGCACAGATACGCAGTATTTT.

The CDR3 region is CASSQGTSLNTGELFF. The CDR3 DNA sequence: TGTGCCAGCAGCCAAGGGACTAGTTTGAACACCGGGGAGCTGTTTTTT. The chain recombines TRBV14 with TRBJ2-2; 7 nucleotides align to TRBD2. The CDR3 length is 16 residues. V dropped 1 base and J dropped 1; count of bases not matched to a gene: 3. Germline loops: CDR1 SGHDN, CDR2 FVKESK.

This chain joins TRBV7-7 and TRBJ2-7; D possibly corresponds to TRBD2 (6 bases). The V gene's germline CDR1 is SSHAT and CDR2 FNYEAQ (reference sequence). This CDR3 comprises 14 residues. V lost 5 bases to trimming and J lost 2 bases, with 13 bases between them. The CDR3 DNA reads TGTGCCAGCAGCACCCAGGAGGGAACCTACGAGCAGTACTTC. As protein: CASSTQEGTYEQYF.

The chain carries TRBV6-6 and TRBJ1-1, with a possible D match to TRBD1 (5 bases). The CDR3 runs to 15 residues. Per the germline V gene, CDR1 is MNHNY and CDR2 is SVGAGI (reference sequence). Trimming took off 5 bases at V and 1 base at J, with 14 bases between the two ends. The CDR3 DNA reads as TGTGCCAGCAGTGACGTGGGGGGGAGGAACACTGAAGCTTTCTTT. It is translated as CASSDVGGRNTEAFF.

This clonotype was seen ten or more times. The gene calls are TRBV7-2 and TRBJ2-4; D might be TRBD1 or TRBD2, each matching 5 bases. This CDR3 contains 12 residues. Germline V gives CDR1 SGHTA, CDR2 FQGNSA. Trimming removed 4 bases at V and 6 bases at J, with 7 bases between. CDR3 in amino acids: CASSSGANIQYF. DNA of the CDR3: TGTGCCAGCAGCTCCGGGGCAAACATTCAGTACTTC.

The chain employs TRBV4-2 and TRBJ2-1; D is uncertain. CDR3 size: 18 residues. CDR1 and CDR2 from the germline V gene are LGHNA and YNFKEQ. Trimming removed 0 bases at V and 0 bases at J, with 15 bases between. This chain's CDR3 is CASSQEPYRVSSYNEQFF. The CDR3 DNA follows: TGTGCCAGCAGCCAAGAGCCGTATAGGGTCAGCTCCTACAATGAGCAGTTCTTC.

The chain links TRBV11-3 to TRBJ2-2; 7 positions match TRBD2. The CDR3 totals 15 residues. CDR1 and CDR2 (germline): SGHNT, YENEEA. V was pared by 9 bases and J by 4 bases, with 11 bases of the junction left unmatched. The CDR3 DNA sequence: TGTGCCAGTTACTTCGGCGGGAGCTCCACCGGGGAGCTGTTTTTT. Translating gives CASYFGGSSTGELFF.

The rearrangement uses TRBV5-1 and TRBJ2-1, with 9 bases aligning to TRBD2. The CDR3 is made up of 16 amino acids. V was pared by 3 bases and J by 6 bases, with 10 bases of the junction left unmatched. Looked up from germline, CDR1 is SGHRS and CDR2 is YFSETQ. DNA of the CDR3: TGCGCCAGCAGCTCCTCCCCAGCGGGGGGACCCAATGAGCAGTTCTTC. Protein: CASSSSPAGGPNEQFF. Looking up the rest from reference TRBV5-1 and TRBJ2-1 gives the full variable domain: KAGVTQTPRYLIKTRGQQVTLSCSPISGHRSVSWYQQTPGQGLQFLFEYFSETQRNKGNFPGRFSGRQFSNSRSEMNVSTLELGDSALYLCASSSSPAGGPNEQFFGPGTRLTVL.

The chain joins TRBV27 to TRBJ2-6; D not certain. Germline assignment: CDR1 MNHEY and CDR2 SMNVEV (reference sequence). Trimming stripped 3 bases from V and 3 bases from J, with 6 bases between. The CDR3 is 14 amino acids. The CDR3 is CASSFYDGANVLTF. The DNA for the CDR3 is TGTGCCAGCAGTTTTTACGATGGGGCCAACGTCCTGACTTTC. The full variable domain, completed using reference TRBV27 and TRBJ2-6, is EAQVTQNPRYLITVTGKKLTVTCSQNMNHEYMSWYRQDPGLGLRQIYYSMNVEVTDKGDVPEGYKVSRKEKRNFPLILESPSPNQTSLYFCASSFYDGANVLTFGAGSRLTVL.

The chain recombines TRBV9 with TRBJ2-5; 7 nucleotides line up with TRBD2. The CDR3 sequence is 13 residues long. V was clipped by 6 bases and J by 5 bases; unmatched bases: 7. Germline lookup yields CDR1 SGDLS and CDR2 YYNGEE. The CDR3 nucleotides are TGTGCCAGCAACGGGGGGAATTGGGAGACCCAGTACTTC. Amino acid sequence: CASNGGNWETQYF.

CDR3 amino acids: CASSRRGNTQYF. The CDR3 nucleotides read TGTGCCAGCAGCCGAAGGGGAAATACGCAGTATTTT. V is TRBV21-1 and J is TRBJ2-3; TRBD1 reflects the table's D call only, with no check against the DNA. TRBV21-1 is noted as a pseudogene. The CDR3 has 12 residues.

The chain's CDR3 is CSASPTSGGTDTQYF. The CDR3 DNA is TGCAGTGCTAGCCCGACTAGCGGGGGCACAGATACGCAGTATTTT. This chain joins TRBV20-1 and TRBJ2-3, with 11 bases matching TRBD2. V was clipped by 3 bases and J by 1 base; unmatched bases: 3. Germline assignment: CDR1 DFQATT and CDR2 SNEGSKA (reference sequence). The CDR3 sequence is 15 residues long.

This clonotype came up once. The chain joins TRBV6-5 to TRBJ2-7, with D tentatively TRBD1 or TRBD2 (5 bases each). V was cut by 0 bases and J by 6 bases, with 15 bases left in between. From germline, CDR1 is MNHEY and CDR2 SVGAGI. The CDR3 has 15 amino acids. The CDR3 DNA is TGTGCCAGCAGTTACTCGAGTATTCGGGGCGGCGAGCAGTACTTC. Its translation: CASSYSSIRGGEQYF.

The J gene is TRBJ2-2, the V gene TRBV7-3; no firm D call. Trimming took off 4 bases at V and 7 bases at J, with 19 bases between the two ends. The CDR3 length is 16 residues. CDR1 and CDR2 from the germline V gene are SGHTA and FQGTGA. CDR3 DNA: TGTGCCAGCAGCTCGAACCCGGGCCTGGGCGTCGGGGAGCTGTTTTTT. This gives the protein CASSSNPGLGVGELFF.

This clonotype was seen only a few times. The chain joins TRBV6-5 to TRBJ2-1; possible D gene TRBD1, 8 bases. Germline V CDR1 and CDR2: MNHEY, SVGAGI. Trimming shortened V by 3 bases and J by 8 bases, and 17 bases separated the two germline ends. The CDR3 loop spans 15 amino acids. For the CDR3, the DNA is TGTGCCAGCAGTTATACAGGGGGGGCCTCGGATGAGCAGTTCTTC. Its translation: CASSYTGGASDEQFF.

This clonotype was seen ten or more times. The rearrangement uses TRBV3-1 and TRBJ2-5, with D maybe TRBD1 (5 bases). Germline loops: CDR1 LGHDT, CDR2 YNNKEL (reference sequence). There are 16 residues in the CDR3. Trimming left V 3 bases short and J 6 bases short, with 20 bases between. Here the CDR3 DNA reads TGTGCCAGCAGCCATCGGACGCGTGCAGGGTTGAAGACCCAGTACTTC. It is translated as CASSHRTRAGLKTQYF.

This clonotype was recorded a few times. The chain links TRBV6-1 to TRBJ2-2, with D unclear. CDR3 length equals 15 residues. V was clipped by 2 bases and J by 5 bases, with 12 bases between them. Germline values: CDR1 MNHNS, CDR2 SASEGT. The CDR3 DNA reads as TGTGCCAGCAGTGAACGCCCCCTATGGACCGGGGAGCTGTTTTTT. This codes for CASSERPLWTGELFF.

This sequence joins TRBV18 and TRBJ1-4; D uncertain. The germline V gene has CDR1 KGHSH and CDR2 LQKENI. With 2 bases removed from V and 9 bases from J, the gap between germline ends came to 16 bases. CDR3 size: 15 residues. The CDR3 loop is CASSPYDTVFKKLFF. The CDR3 DNA is TGTGCCAGCTCACCATATGACACCGTGTTCAAAAAACTGTTTTTT.

V is TRBV6-2 or TRBV6-3 and J is TRBJ1-2; the match to TRBD1 covers 7 bases. CDR1 is MNHEY, CDR2 SVGEGT, per germline. Losses at the gene ends were 5 bases for V and 0 bases for J; bases not matched to a gene: 15. The CDR3 is 18 amino acids. In DNA, the CDR3 is TGTGCCAGCAGTCCAACCTTTATGACAGGGACAACTAACTATGGCTACACCTTC. It is translated as CASSPTFMTGTTNYGYTF.

The CDR3 DNA follows: TGCGCCAGCAGCCAGTTCAGGGCTGAGGGTGAGCAGTTCTTC. It translates to CASSQFRAEGEQFF. This chain links TRBV4-1 with TRBJ2-1; D assignment may be TRBD1 or TRBD2 (5 bases each). The CDR3 sequence is 14 residues long. Germline values: CDR1 MGHRA, CDR2 YSYEKL. V shed 3 bases and J shed 9 bases, with 15 bases lying between them.

In this sample, this clonotype turned up many times. The rearrangement uses TRBV6-5 and TRBJ1-2; no clear D gene. The ends were cut back, 3 bases at V and 7 bases at J, with 21 bases in the middle. CDR1 and CDR2 (germline): MNHEY, SVGAGI. The CDR3 sequence is 16 residues long. CDR3 nucleotide sequence: TGTGCCAGCAGTTATAGCCCTGACCCCAAAAAAAGTGGCTACACCTTC. It translates to CASSYSPDPKKSGYTF.

This clonotype came up a few times. The genes are TRBV20-1 and TRBJ2-5; no clear D gene. The V end lost 6 bases, the J end lost 0 bases, and 14 bases lay between the germline ends. In germline, CDR1 is DFQATT, CDR2 SNEGSKA (reference sequence). The CDR3 runs to 14 residues. The DNA for the CDR3 is TGCAGTGCCCAAATCGCCCCTTACCAAGAGACCCAGTACTTC. This gives the protein CSAQIAPYQETQYF.